This is a list of T cell receptor beta chains from one sample in a study of CD8 T cells in Susac syndrome. TCRdb passed the immunoSEQ multiplex PCR reads through MiXCR, listing each CDR3 protein once. The data contain about 120,000 distinct CDR3 sequences, around 96% of them singletons. The specimen was CD4+ T cells from PBMCs. These receptor sequences come from a human donor with Susac syndrome. Both conserved end residues are part of each CDR3. D genes are given only for firm matches. Rows give clone size only sometimes, using once, few, many, or a class for an expanded clone.

j_call: TRBJ2-1; d_call: TRBD2; v_call: TRBV20-1; clone_size: .; cdr3_length: 16; cdr3_nt: TGCAGTGCTCTCCGACTAGCGGGAGGGCCACTCAATGAGCAGTTCTTC; cdr3_aa: CSALRLAGGPLNEQFF
j_call: TRBJ1-2; d_call: .; v_call: TRBV6-2/TRBV6-3; clone_size: .; cdr3_length: 12; cdr3_nt: TGTGCCAGCACCGATTATTCTTCTGGCTACACCTTC; cdr3_aa: CASTDYSSGYTF
j_call: TRBJ2-4; d_call: .; v_call: TRBV14; clone_size: .; cdr3_length: 13; cdr3_nt: TGTGCCAGCAGCCAGGTCCTAGGGAACATTCAGTACTTC; cdr3_aa: CASSQVLGNIQYF
j_call: TRBJ1-5; d_call: TRBD1; v_call: TRBV6-5; clone_size: .; cdr3_length: 14; cdr3_nt: TGTGCCAGCAGTTACAGGACAGGGGTCCAGCCCCAGCATTTT; cdr3_aa: CASSYRTGVQPQHF
j_call: TRBJ2-3; d_call: .; v_call: TRBV29-1; clone_size: .; cdr3_length: 12; cdr3_nt: TGCAGCGTTGCTAGGGACACAGATACGCAGTATTTT; cdr3_aa: CSVARDTDTQYF
j_call: TRBJ2-7; d_call: TRBD1; v_call: TRBV20-1; clone_size: .; cdr3_length: 11; cdr3_nt: TGCAGCGGACAGGGGGCCTACGAGCAGTACTTC; cdr3_aa: CSGQGAYEQYF
j_call: TRBJ2-2; d_call: .; v_call: TRBV6-5; clone_size: .; cdr3_length: 13; cdr3_nt: TGTGCCAGCAGGAGTAGCGACACCGGGGAGCTGTTTTTT; cdr3_aa: CASRSSDTGELFF
j_call: TRBJ1-3; d_call: .; v_call: TRBV6-5; clone_size: .; cdr3_length: 14; cdr3_nt: TGTGCCTCGGGCGTGGGCTTCTCTGGAAACACCATATATTTT; cdr3_aa: CASGVGFSGNTIYF
j_call: TRBJ1-1; d_call: .; v_call: TRBV6-5; clone_size: few; cdr3_length: 11; cdr3_nt: TGTGCCAGCACCGACCACACTGAAGCTTTCTTT; cdr3_aa: CASTDHTEAFF
j_call: TRBJ2-7; d_call: .; v_call: TRBV5-1; clone_size: .; cdr3_length: 14; cdr3_nt: TGCGCCAGCAGCTTGGACCCAGCAACCTACGAGCAGTACTTC; cdr3_aa: CASSLDPATYEQYF
j_call: TRBJ2-1; d_call: .; v_call: TRBV28; clone_size: few; cdr3_length: 14; cdr3_nt: TGTGCCAGCAGTCTGAGTGGCCGAGGGAATGAGCAGTTCTTC; cdr3_aa: CASSLSGRGNEQFF
j_call: TRBJ2-7; d_call: .; v_call: TRBV5-6; clone_size: .; cdr3_length: 16; cdr3_nt: TGTGCCAGCAGCTTCGGGGGAAACAAACTCACCTACGAGCAGTACTTC; cdr3_aa: CASSFGGNKLTYEQYF
j_call: TRBJ2-1; d_call: .; v_call: TRBV20-1; clone_size: .; cdr3_length: 13; cdr3_nt: TGCAGTGCTATCGGCCCATCCTACAATGAGCAGTTCTTC; cdr3_aa: CSAIGPSYNEQFF
j_call: TRBJ2-5; d_call: TRBD2; v_call: TRBV5-1; clone_size: .; cdr3_length: 14; cdr3_nt: TGCGCCAGCAGCCCCGGGGGGGTGAAAGAGACCCAGTACTTC; cdr3_aa: CASSPGGVKETQYF
j_call: TRBJ1-1; d_call: TRBD1; v_call: TRBV5-1; clone_size: .; cdr3_length: 16; cdr3_nt: TGCGCCAGCAGCTTGGGGGACAGGTCTTGGAACACTGAAGCTTTCTTT; cdr3_aa: CASSLGDRSWNTEAFF
j_call: TRBJ2-7; d_call: .; v_call: TRBV7-2; clone_size: .; cdr3_length: 11; cdr3_nt: TGTGCCAGCAGCTTTGGGTGGGAGCAGTACTTC; cdr3_aa: CASSFGWEQYF
j_call: TRBJ2-7; d_call: .; v_call: TRBV7-9; clone_size: .; cdr3_length: 12; cdr3_nt: TGTGCCAGCAGCTTCCTGTCTGGCGAGCAGTACTTC; cdr3_aa: CASSFLSGEQYF
j_call: TRBJ2-2; d_call: TRBD1; v_call: TRBV7-6; clone_size: .; cdr3_length: 16; cdr3_nt: TGTGCCAGCAGCTCATGGACAGGGGGTAACACCGGGGAGCTGTTTTTT; cdr3_aa: CASSSWTGGNTGELFF
j_call: TRBJ2-3; d_call: .; v_call: TRBV7-2; clone_size: .; cdr3_length: 13; cdr3_nt: TGTGCCAGCAGCTTAGGGGAACCAGATACGCAGTATTTT; cdr3_aa: CASSLGEPDTQYF
j_call: TRBJ2-2; d_call: TRBD2; v_call: TRBV20-1; clone_size: .; cdr3_length: 15; cdr3_nt: TGCAGTGCTAGAGTTACTAGCGGGAACACCGGGGAGCTGTTTTTT; cdr3_aa: CSARVTSGNTGELFF
j_call: TRBJ2-1; d_call: .; v_call: TRBV29-1; clone_size: .; cdr3_length: 12; cdr3_nt: TGCAGCGTTTCCCCCTCCTACAATGAGCAGTTCTTC; cdr3_aa: CSVSPSYNEQFF
j_call: TRBJ1-4; d_call: .; v_call: TRBV15; clone_size: .; cdr3_length: 14; cdr3_nt: TGTGCCACCAGCAGAGAAACAGGTTCTGAAAAACTGTTTTTT; cdr3_aa: CATSRETGSEKLFF
j_call: TRBJ2-5; d_call: .; v_call: TRBV4-2; clone_size: once; cdr3_length: 13; cdr3_nt: TGTGCCAGCAGCCAAGAGGGTGCAGACACCCAGTACTTC; cdr3_aa: CASSQEGADTQYF
j_call: TRBJ2-5; d_call: TRBD1; v_call: TRBV29-1; clone_size: .; cdr3_length: 13; cdr3_nt: TGCAGCGCCAAGGGACAGGACCAAGAGACCCAGTACTTC; cdr3_aa: CSAKGQDQETQYF